This T cell receptor (beta chain) comes out of a study of blood T cell repertoires in COVID-19 (dated by TCRdb to the early 2020s). Regarding the complete study: Samples covering the acute and convalescent phases of COVID-19 were provided by collaborators in the United States, Italy and Spain. The samples were drawn from two sources: the first 160 participants of the ongoing ImmuneRACE study, and fewer than 1,500 subjects contributed by 6 global collaborators. The repertoires were released in a freely available public database intended as a resource for research on the immune response to SARS-CoV-2. The material from the prospective study consisted of cDNA or gDNA derived from T cells, B-cell-depleted T cells, or PBMCs. HLA class I and class II types, where available, came from metadata supplied by the sample provider rather than from assay-based typing. A de-identified subject ID, COVID-19 status, age in years and sex were almost always included in the sample metadata. The dataset comprised deeply sampled blood TCRbeta repertoires from subjects exposed to, actively infected with, or recovered from COVID-19. Points the paper makes about the study in general: The amount of clinical and demographic metadata varied by source and participant and was provided uncurated.

The CDR3, from cysteine to phenylalanine, totals 15 residues. Only CDR3 DNA remains: 45 bases, in frame from the first base. The junction carries 15 bases between V and J, which are trimmed by 3 bases and 2 bases respectively. From the germline V gene (reference sequence), CDR1 is DFQATT and CDR2 is SNEGSKA. Each collaborating institution followed its own protocols to collect whole blood in K2EDTA tubes. For TCRbeta analysis, collaborators shipped samples in one of three forms: frozen whole blood, isolated PBMCs, or DNA extracted from either of those sample types. This clone was seen only a few times. The antigen this receptor binds is unknown. No base-level quality is on record; no much larger clone is a single base apart. TCRbeta CDR3 regions were amplified from genomic DNA by means of the immunoSEQ Assay, a bias-controlled multiplex PCR. The study's processing was this. Within the assay, amplification of reference gene primers was used to estimate how many nucleated cells each sample contained. To quantify the absolute abundance of each unique TCRbeta CDR3 rearrangement, sequence reads were collapsed and filtered. For each sample, productive Simpson clonality was calculated as the square root of Simpson's diversity index across productive rearrangements. TCRdb took over this immuneACCESS table, retaining in-frame rearrangements with V and J assigned. Such tables are incomplete; in checked studies, under half of the missing clones stem from an unresolved V gene, and the remainder is unexplained. V, J and clone size are taken as reported in that table, and D and trimming were inferred from the DNA itself. A total of 210,000 or so clones appear in this sample, roughly 78% of them only once. 12% of the sample belongs to the ten largest clones.

The sequenced sample consisted of peripheral blood. This TCR was recovered from a woman aged 40-49 years with acute or convalescent COVID-19. The rearranged chain carries TRBV20-1 and TRBJ2-3; TRBD1 is perhaps the D gene, given 5 matching bases. The sequence in DNA is TGCAGTGCTAGTAGTTTAGGGGTAATCACAGATACGCAGTATTTT. It translates as CSASSLGVITDTQYF.